The 31 T cell receptor beta chains below were found in one sample sequenced in a study of T-cell reconstitution after alpha-beta-depleted transplantation in children (dated by TCRdb to about 2016). This specimen's treatment or condition label, interpreted: allogeneic hematopoietic cell transplantation with graft depleted of TCRalphabeta T cells and CD19 B cells. The library was built by means of PCR. Sequencing relied on an Illumina HiSeq 2500. TCR libraries were prepared with molecular barcoding, using unique molecular identifiers to normalize TCRbeta repertoire quantification. In TCRdb, the public reads were trimmed at Q25 with fastp and aligned with MiXCR, with productive beta chains retained. Rows with one shared CDR3 protein collapse into an entry with the most common genes and DNA. This sample has about 830,000 distinct CDR3 sequences in its table, and less than 20% of those were observed once. About 4.6% of the sample belongs to the ten largest clones.

The sequencing used PBMCs, mostly from graft donor cells, collected 360 days after TCRalphabeta/CD19-depleted stem cell transplant. All receptors come from a male patient younger than 18 who had a stem cell transplant for acute lymphoblastic leukemia, so the T cells may come from the graft donor.

The chain employs TRBV27 and TRBJ2-7, with 7 nucleotides matching TRBD1. CDR3 length: 14 amino acids. Germline trimming cut 6 bases from V and 2 bases from J; bases unmatched to any gene: 7. CDR1 is MNHEY and CDR2 is SMNVEV in the germline V gene (reference sequence). The CDR3 DNA reads as TGTGCCAGCAGATTTGGACAGGAGACCTACGAGCAGTACTTC. This codes for CASRFGQETYEQYF.

The V and J genes are TRBV18 and TRBJ2-6, with 9 bases aligning to TRBD1. Germline V gives CDR1 KGHSH, CDR2 LQKENI. V shed 1 base and J 0 bases; nucleotides not matched to a gene: 19. The CDR3 length is 23 residues. CDR3 sequence: CASSPRGTGTPARTYSGANVLTF. Here the CDR3 DNA reads TGTGCCAGCTCACCACGGGGGACAGGGACACCAGCCAGGACCTACTCTGGGGCCAACGTCCTGACTTTC.

This chain connects TRBV7-3 to TRBJ2-2; perhaps TRBD2 as D (5 bases). Deletions cut 3 bases from V and 1 base from J, with 12 bases between. The germline V gene has CDR1 SGHTA and CDR2 FQGTGA. The CDR3 has 16 residues. As DNA, the CDR3 is TGTGCCAGCAGCTTGGGTTTCGGGGAGAACACCGGGGAGCTGTTTTTT. Its translation is CASSLGFGENTGELFF.

In its sample, this clonotype was seen a few times. The chain employs TRBV25-1 and TRBJ1-3; D perhaps matches TRBD1 (5 bases). The V and J ends lost 6 bases and 8 bases respectively, with 11 bases between them. Germline V gene data show CDR1 as MGHDK and CDR2 as SYGVNS. The length of the CDR3 is 12 residues. Here the CDR3 DNA reads TGTGCCAGCAGCGTCAGGGACTACACCATATATTTT. It encodes CASSVRDYTIYF. The full variable domain, completed using reference TRBV25-1 and TRBJ1-3, is EADIYQTPRYLVIGTGKKITLECSQTMGHDKMYWYQQDPGMELHLIHYSYGVNSTEKGDLSSESTVSRIRTEHFPLTLESARPSHTSQYLCASSVRDYTIYFGEGSWLTVV.

This clonotype was seen a few times. J is TRBJ2-2 and V is TRBV11-1; no reliable D call. Germline loops: CDR1 SGHAT, CDR2 FQDESV (reference sequence). The CDR3 loop spans 15 amino acids. The V end was cut by 5 bases, the J end by 5 bases, with 15 bases between. CDR3 in amino acids: CASSHRVKGTGELFF. The CDR3 DNA sequence: TGTGCCAGCAGCCACCGGGTTAAAGGGACCGGGGAGCTGTTTTTT.

This clonotype showed up just once. Likely a read error: the CDR3 ends without its conserved phenylalanine or tryptophan. The limits of the CDR3 on the DNA are not certain, so only TCRdb's listed CDR3 is given. The chain combines TRBV5-6 with TRBJ2-7; the listed D gene, TRBD1, was not tested against the DNA. The CDR3 comprises 14 residues, both ends counted. CDR1 is SGHDT, CDR2 YYEEEE, per germline. CDR3 protein: CASSPPRGRLREEM.

This chain links TRBV7-9 with TRBJ2-7, with D uncertain. Germline assignment: CDR1 SEHNR and CDR2 FQNEAQ (reference sequence). This CDR3 spans 15 amino acids. Trimming removed 5 bases at V and 3 bases at J, with 17 bases between. In DNA, the CDR3 is TGTGCCAGCAGCCCCCCCGTGGAGATAGACTACGAGCAGTACTTC. As protein: CASSPPVEIDYEQYF.

The CDR3 loop is CASSEALGVNRFF. CDR3 in DNA: TGTGCCAGCAGTGAAGCGCTGGGGGTCAACAGGTTCTTC. The chain carries TRBV6-1 and TRBJ2-1; D could derive from TRBD1 or TRBD2 (5 bases each). V dropped 0 bases and J dropped 15 bases, with 15 bases sitting between them. CDR3 length: 13 residues. Germline CDR1 MNHNS, CDR2 SASEGT.

The V and J genes are TRBV15 and TRBJ2-1; TRBD2 aligns across 9 bases. CDR1 and CDR2 from the germline V gene are LNHNV and YYDKDF (reference sequence). The CDR3 is 16 residues long. V was clipped by 1 base and J by 4 bases; unmatched bases: 5. DNA of the CDR3: TGTGCCACCAGCAGAGCATCGACTAGCGGATACAATGAGCAGTTCTTC. It encodes CATSRASTSGYNEQFF.

The CDR3: CASSSPPSGSGETQYF. DNA of the CDR3: TGTGCCAGCTCCTCCCCGCCTAGCGGGAGCGGTGAGACCCAGTACTTC. The chain combines TRBV18 with TRBJ2-5, with 10 nucleotides matching TRBD2. V trimming: 6 bases; J trimming: 5 bases; junction bases outside the gene matches: 12. Germline CDR1 KGHSH, CDR2 LQKENI. The CDR3 extends over 16 amino acids.

This clonotype occurred a few times. The chain has TRBV5-4 and TRBJ2-1, with D possibly matching TRBD2 (7 bases). The germline V and J ends were trimmed by 9 bases and 4 bases, with 17 bases remaining between them. Germline V gives CDR1 SGHNT, CDR2 YYREEE (reference sequence). The CDR3 is 14 residues long. Written as DNA, the CDR3 is TGTGCCATTTTGGGGGGGGGCCCATACAATGAGCAGTTCTTC. Translated, it gives CAILGGGPYNEQFF.

The genes are TRBV12-3 or TRBV12-4 and TRBJ2-1; D perhaps matches TRBD1 (6 bases). This CDR3 region has 14 residues. V gave up 4 bases and J gave up 0 bases, with 7 bases separating them. CDR3 nucleotide sequence: TGTGCCAGCAGTTGGGGGCTCTCCTACAATGAGCAGTTCTTC. This encodes CASSWGLSYNEQFF.

The chain employs TRBV27 and TRBJ2-1; 10 positions agree with TRBD2. Germline V gene sequence: CDR1 MNHEY, CDR2 SMNVEV (reference sequence). Losses at the gene ends were 7 bases for V and 7 bases for J; bases not matched to a gene: 4. This CDR3 is built from 13 residues. In DNA, the CDR3 is TGTGCCAGCACCTGGGGACTAGCGAATGAGCAGTTCTTC. It codes for CASTWGLANEQFF.

This clonotype was recorded many times. The chain uses TRBV2 and TRBJ2-7, with D perhaps being TRBD1 or TRBD2 (5 bases each). The CDR3 consists of 14 residues. V lost 6 bases to trimming and J lost 3 bases, with 15 bases between them. Germline assignment: CDR1 SNHLY and CDR2 FYNNEI. The CDR3 reads CASRLPGRGYEQYF. The CDR3 DNA sequence: TGTGCCAGCAGACTACCGGGACGGGGCTACGAGCAGTACTTC.

In its sample, this clonotype was seen a few times. The chain joins TRBV5-1 to TRBJ2-1, with D perhaps TRBD2 (6 bases). CDR1 and CDR2 (germline): SGHRS, YFSETQ. The CDR3 sequence is 15 residues long. Trimming took 2 bases from V and 2 from J, leaving 11 bases between them. CDR3 in DNA: TGCGCCAGCAGCTTTCGGGAGAGTCCCTACAATGAGCAGTTCTTC. Its protein product is CASSFRESPYNEQFF.

V is TRBV2 and J is TRBJ2-3; TRBD2 aligns across 7 bases. V shed 4 bases, J shed 3 bases, and the junction held 10 bases outside the gene matches. Germline assignment: CDR1 SNHLY and CDR2 FYNNEI. CDR3 length: 16 amino acids. The DNA of the CDR3 is TGTGCCAGCAGTGGGCCAGCGGGATCTCGAACAGATACGCAGTATTTT. Amino acids: CASSGPAGSRTDTQYF.

This chain joins TRBV7-9 and TRBJ1-1, with D hard to call. CDR3 length: 15 residues. Germline CDR1 reads SEHNR; CDR2 reads FQNEAQ (reference sequence). The germline V and J ends were trimmed by 7 bases and 1 base, with 16 bases remaining between them. This CDR3 reads CASTFAVGSNTEAFF. CDR3 coding DNA: TGTGCCAGCACCTTCGCCGTAGGTTCGAACACTGAAGCTTTCTTT.

This clonotype was seen a handful of times. V is TRBV4-1 and J is TRBJ2-1; D is unresolved. Germline CDR1 and CDR2: MGHRA and YSYEKL. Trimming took 1 base from V and 8 from J, leaving 12 bases between them. This CDR3 region has 14 residues. The DNA of the CDR3 is TGCGCCAGCAGCCAAGGGGTAGAGGCGGATGAGCAGTTCTTC. Its translation: CASSQGVEADEQFF.

The chain has TRBV9 and TRBJ1-4; D uncertain. Per germline, CDR1 SGDLS and CDR2 YYNGEE. This CDR3 has 14 amino acids. V lost 2 bases and J 4 bases, leaving 9 bases between the germline ends. CDR3: CASSVGRINEKLFF. CDR3 DNA sequence: TGTGCCAGCAGCGTGGGCAGGATTAATGAAAAACTGTTTTTT.

This clonotype was seen ten or more times. One end of the junction does not line up with germline, which may come from a read error. The chain carries TRBV7-7 and TRBJ2-1; D is unclear. Germline CDR1 and CDR2: SSHAT and FNYEAQ (reference sequence). There are 13 residues in the CDR3. CDR3 region: CASSLSSDNEQFF. CDR3 DNA sequence: TGTGCCAGCAGCTTGAGCTCCGACAATGAGCAGTTCTTC.

The chain is built from TRBV20-1 and TRBJ2-7, with 9 positions matching TRBD2. Trimming at V came to 6 bases and at J to 6 bases, leaving 9 bases not matched to a gene. The germline gives CDR1 DFQATT, CDR2 SNEGSKA (reference sequence). The CDR3 covers 13 residues. CDR3 region: CSAGGRARGEQYF. The CDR3 DNA reads as TGCAGTGCAGGCGGGAGGGCCAGGGGCGAGCAGTACTTC.

In its sample, this clonotype was seen a few times. The chain uses TRBV11-2 and TRBJ2-2; 8 bases match TRBD2. The germline CDR1 and CDR2 sequences are SGHAT and FQNNGV. The CDR3 totals 16 residues. V trimming: 5 bases; J trimming: 3 bases; junction bases outside the gene matches: 8. CDR3 nucleotide sequence: TGTGCCAGCAGCATCGCTAGCGGGCTTTACACCGGGGAGCTGTTTTTT. This sequence encodes CASSIASGLYTGELFF.

This clonotype was seen a few times. The chain employs TRBV5-1 and TRBJ2-1; D not resolved. In germline, CDR1 is SGHRS, CDR2 YFSETQ. V lost 1 base and J 0 bases, leaving 11 bases between the germline ends. This CDR3 comprises 16 residues. The chain's CDR3 is CASSLFATRSYNEQFF. The CDR3 region has the DNA TGCGCCAGCAGCTTGTTTGCGACTCGCTCCTACAATGAGCAGTTCTTC. Looking up the rest from reference TRBV5-1 and TRBJ2-1 gives the full variable domain: KAGVTQTPRYLIKTRGQQVTLSCSPISGHRSVSWYQQTPGQGLQFLFEYFSETQRNKGNFPGRFSGRQFSNSRSEMNVSTLELGDSALYLCASSLFATRSYNEQFFGPGTRLTVL.

This clonotype was detected ten times or more. The gene calls are TRBV19 and TRBJ2-5; D possibly corresponds to TRBD1 (6 bases). This CDR3 is built from 15 residues. Germline CDR1 LNHDA, CDR2 SQIVND (reference sequence). The V gene lost 4 bases and the J gene lost 3 bases, with 15 bases spanning the gap. The CDR3: CASSNWARGKETQYF. Here the CDR3 DNA reads TGTGCCAGTAGTAATTGGGCCAGGGGAAAAGAGACCCAGTACTTC.

This clonotype was observed a handful of times. This sequence joins TRBV4-1 and TRBJ2-1; D not resolved. Trimming removed 4 bases from V and 3 bases from J, with 13 bases in between. CDR3 size: 15 residues. The V gene's germline CDR1 is MGHRA and CDR2 YSYEKL. CDR3 in amino acids: CASSLHGRDYNEQFF. DNA for the CDR3: TGCGCCAGCAGCCTCCATGGCAGAGACTACAATGAGCAGTTCTTC.

V and J are TRBV6-5 and TRBJ1-2; no clear D gene. Germline V lookup: CDR1 MNHEY, CDR2 SVGAGI. The CDR3 runs 15 residues. Trimming shortened V by 0 bases and J by 3 bases, and 11 bases separated the two germline ends. DNA of the CDR3: TGTGCCAGCAGTTACTCGAGGGTAGGATACTATGGCTACACCTTC. It specifies CASSYSRVGYYGYTF.

The chain is built from TRBV18 and TRBJ2-7; 9 positions match TRBD2. Germline V CDR1 and CDR2: KGHSH, LQKENI. V dropped 5 bases and J dropped 0; count of bases not matched to a gene: 5. This CDR3 contains 15 residues. CDR3 in DNA: TGTGCCAGCTCATCCGTAGCGGGAGACTCCTACGAGCAGTACTTC. Translated: CASSSVAGDSYEQYF.

The chain recombines TRBV12-3 or TRBV12-4 with TRBJ2-1; 7 bases are shared with TRBD2. The CDR3 length is 15 residues. J gave up 5 bases and V 2 bases, and 6 bases lay outside the gene matches. CDR3 region: CASSLILADDNEQFF. In DNA, the CDR3 is TGTGCCAGCAGTTTAATCCTAGCGGATGACAATGAGCAGTTCTTC.

The table lists this clonotype with many counts. V and J are TRBV10-3 and TRBJ1-1; possible D gene TRBD1, 6 bases. There are 17 residues in the CDR3. The V gene's germline CDR1 is ENHRY and CDR2 SYGVKD. V gave up 2 bases and J gave up 3 bases, with 19 bases separating them. CDR3 protein: CAISEAGGRALDTEAFF. The CDR3 DNA follows: TGTGCCATCAGTGAGGCGGGGGGCAGGGCCTTGGACACTGAAGCTTTCTTT.

This clonotype was seen a few times. The chain recombines TRBV20-1 with TRBJ1-1; unclear D gene. Germline assignment: CDR1 DFQATT and CDR2 SNEGSKA (reference sequence). The length of the CDR3 is 12 residues. The germline V and J ends were trimmed by 5 bases and 1 base, with 8 bases remaining between them. The CDR3 protein is CSAPSENTEAFF. DNA for the CDR3: TGCAGTGCTCCCAGTGAGAACACTGAAGCTTTCTTT.

In this sample, this clonotype turned up many times. The rearrangement joins TRBV28 to TRBJ1-1; TRBD1 might be the D (5 bases). The V and J ends lost 5 bases and 11 bases respectively, with 21 bases between them. Germline V lookup: CDR1 MDHEN, CDR2 SYDVKM. This CDR3 has 14 residues. CDR3 bases: TGTGCCAGCAGTCTCGGGACTCTCCACCCTGGGGCTTTCTTT. Translation gives CASSLGTLHPGAFF.